A selection of T cell receptor beta chains follows, all from one sample in a study of T-cell reconstitution after alpha-beta-depleted transplantation in children. TCRdb fed the PCR reads into MiXCR, producing one record per CDR3 protein. The sample includes some 830,000 distinct CDR3 sequences, roughly 15% seen only once; the top ten take roughly 5%. Specimen: PBMCs, mostly from graft donor cells, collected 360 days after TCRalphabeta/CD19-depleted stem cell transplant. The receptor set was obtained from a male patient younger than 18 who had a stem cell transplant for acute lymphoblastic leukemia, so the T cells may come from the graft donor. Each CDR3 is given with its conserved first and last residue. The order of the fields is V gene, J gene, D gene, clone size, CDR3 DNA, CDR3 protein. D genes are given only for firm matches. Not every row has a clone size; where given, it reads once, few, many or a size class.

v_gene: TRBV30; j_gene: TRBJ1-1; d_gene: -; abundance: once; CDR3nt: TGTGCCTGGAGTGTTAGTGGAGGTACGCCGGCCATTGAAGCTTTCTTT; CDR3aa: CAWSVSGGTPAIEAFF
v_gene: TRBV5-6; j_gene: TRBJ2-7; d_gene: TRBD1; abundance: -; CDR3nt: TGTGCCAGCAGCTATAGGACAGGGCGAGAGCAGTACTTC; CDR3aa: CASSYRTGREQYF
v_gene: TRBV10-1; j_gene: TRBJ2-7; d_gene: TRBD2; abundance: many; CDR3nt: TGCGCCAGCAGTGCGGTTTCGGGCGGGAGTCCGGAGTACGAGCAGTACTTC; CDR3aa: CASSAVSGGSPEYEQYF
v_gene: TRBV5-1; j_gene: TRBJ1-1; d_gene: -; abundance: many; CDR3nt: TGCGCCAGCAGCTTGGTCTGGAACACTGAAGCTTTCTTT; CDR3aa: CASSLVWNTEAFF
v_gene: TRBV20-1; j_gene: TRBJ2-7; d_gene: TRBD2; abundance: few; CDR3nt: TGCAGTGCTAGTTACAGCGGGAGTTCGGGGGAGCAGTACTTC; CDR3aa: CSASYSGSSGEQYF
v_gene: TRBV12-3/TRBV12-4; j_gene: TRBJ2-5; d_gene: -; abundance: few; CDR3nt: TGTGCCAGCAGTTGGGGGAGAGTGGGAGAGACCCAGTACTTC; CDR3aa: CASSWGRVGETQYF
v_gene: TRBV15; j_gene: TRBJ1-4; d_gene: -; abundance: many; CDR3nt: TGTGCCACCAGCAGATTCCTCGGTGGGGGGCATGAAAAACTGTTTTTT; CDR3aa: CATSRFLGGGHEKLFF
v_gene: TRBV5-1; j_gene: TRBJ2-3; d_gene: -; abundance: -; CDR3nt: TGCGCCAGCAGCCAAAAGACTAGACTTACGCAGTATTTT; CDR3aa: CASSQKTRLTQYF
v_gene: TRBV2; j_gene: TRBJ2-3; d_gene: -; abundance: -; CDR3nt: TGTGCCAGCAGTGGGGGGGAGCGAAATACGCAGTATTTT; CDR3aa: CASSGGERNTQYF
v_gene: TRBV18; j_gene: TRBJ2-2; d_gene: -; abundance: -; CDR3nt: TGTGCCAGCTCACCGAATCTCGCAGGAGGGACCGGGGAGCTGTTTTTT; CDR3aa: CASSPNLAGGTGELFF
v_gene: TRBV5-1; j_gene: TRBJ1-2; d_gene: -; abundance: -; CDR3nt: TGCGCCAGCAGCTTGAATGTCGGAACCAACTATGGCTACACCTTC; CDR3aa: CASSLNVGTNYGYTF
v_gene: TRBV20-1; j_gene: TRBJ1-1; d_gene: -; abundance: few; CDR3nt: TGCAGTGCTAGAGTAAACAGGGACACTGAAGCTTTCTTT; CDR3aa: CSARVNRDTEAFF
v_gene: TRBV20-1; j_gene: TRBJ2-5; d_gene: -; abundance: -; CDR3nt: TGCAGTGCTAGGGGGCAGTTCCAAGAGACCCAGTACTTC; CDR3aa: CSARGQFQETQYF
v_gene: TRBV7-8; j_gene: TRBJ2-3; d_gene: TRBD2; abundance: few; CDR3nt: TGTGCCTTAGGCCTCAGCGGGAGGGGCGATACGCAGTATTTT; CDR3aa: CALGLSGRGDTQYF
v_gene: TRBV5-1; j_gene: TRBJ2-1; d_gene: TRBD2; abundance: few; CDR3nt: TGCGCCAGCAGCTTGACTAGCGGGAGCCCTGAGCAGTTCTTC; CDR3aa: CASSLTSGSPEQFF
v_gene: TRBV11-1; j_gene: TRBJ2-2; d_gene: -; abundance: -; CDR3nt: TGTGCCAGCAGGATGAGCGCGAACACCGGGGAGCTGTTTTTT; CDR3aa: CASRMSANTGELFF
v_gene: TRBV7-8; j_gene: TRBJ1-1; d_gene: -; abundance: many; CDR3nt: TGTGCCAGCAGCTCCGGGGACGGGCGGAACACTGAAGCTTTCTTT; CDR3aa: CASSSGDGRNTEAFF
v_gene: TRBV5-6; j_gene: TRBJ2-1; d_gene: -; abundance: few; CDR3nt: TGTGCCAGCAGCTTGTGGCTAGCCGATGAGCAGTTCTTC; CDR3aa: CASSLWLADEQFF
v_gene: TRBV12-3/TRBV12-4; j_gene: TRBJ2-7; d_gene: TRBD1; abundance: -; CDR3nt: TGTGCCAGCAACAGGGGACAGATCTACGAGCAGTACTTC; CDR3aa: CASNRGQIYEQYF
v_gene: TRBV6-1; j_gene: TRBJ1-5; d_gene: TRBD1; abundance: -; CDR3nt: TGTGCCAGGGCGGACAGGGGGAACAACAGGGTCAATCAGCCCCAGCATTTT; CDR3aa: CARADRGNNRVNQPQHF
v_gene: TRBV12-3/TRBV12-4; j_gene: TRBJ2-7; d_gene: -; abundance: many; CDR3nt: TGTGCCAGCAGCTTATTGGCCCTAGGAGGGGGCTCCTACGAGCAGTACTTC; CDR3aa: CASSLLALGGGSYEQYF
v_gene: TRBV12-3/TRBV12-4; j_gene: TRBJ2-1; d_gene: -; abundance: few; CDR3nt: TGTGCCAGCAGTTTTGCGGGGGCTAGTGGGGTCTTC; CDR3aa: CASSFAGASGVF
v_gene: TRBV27; j_gene: TRBJ1-2; d_gene: -; abundance: -; CDR3nt: TGTGCCAGCAGTTTATCCGGCTACGACTATGGCTACACCTTC; CDR3aa: CASSLSGYDYGYTF
v_gene: TRBV29-1; j_gene: TRBJ1-2; d_gene: -; abundance: few; CDR3nt: TGCAGCGTTGAAACCCCCTCTAACTATGGCTACACCTTC; CDR3aa: CSVETPSNYGYTF
v_gene: TRBV3-1; j_gene: TRBJ2-7; d_gene: -; abundance: few; CDR3nt: TGTGCCAGCAGCCAAGATTATCCGTACGAGCAGTACTTC; CDR3aa: CASSQDYPYEQYF
v_gene: TRBV6-1; j_gene: TRBJ2-5; d_gene: -; abundance: -; CDR3nt: TGTGCCAGCAGTGAAGCCCTCGGGACCCAGTACTTC; CDR3aa: CASSEALGTQYF
v_gene: TRBV6-1; j_gene: TRBJ2-4; d_gene: -; abundance: -; CDR3nt: TGTGCCAGCAGAAAGGTGGTAGTTCTTCAGAGGGCCAAAAACATTCAGTACTTC; CDR3aa: CASRKVVVLQRAKNIQYF
v_gene: TRBV28; j_gene: TRBJ2-5; d_gene: -; abundance: few; CDR3nt: TGTGCCAGCAGTTACCTAACTAGCTTGGTGTCGCAAGAGACCCAGTACTTC; CDR3aa: CASSYLTSLVSQETQYF
v_gene: TRBV6-5; j_gene: TRBJ1-2; d_gene: TRBD1; abundance: -; CDR3nt: TGTGCCAGCAGTTGGACAGGGGGCTACACCTTC; CDR3aa: CASSWTGGYTF
v_gene: TRBV15; j_gene: TRBJ2-7; d_gene: -; abundance: few; CDR3nt: TGTGCCACCAGCCGCCTGCAGGCCCACTCCTACGAGCAGTACTTC; CDR3aa: CATSRLQAHSYEQYF
v_gene: TRBV29-1; j_gene: TRBJ2-7; d_gene: -; abundance: many; CDR3nt: TGCAGCGTTGTGGGCAGGGCGTACGAGCAGTACTTC; CDR3aa: CSVVGRAYEQYF
v_gene: TRBV18; j_gene: TRBJ1-2; d_gene: -; abundance: -; CDR3nt: TGTGCCAGCTCACCGGGAGCGGGATATGGCTACACCTTC; CDR3aa: CASSPGAGYGYTF
v_gene: TRBV5-1; j_gene: TRBJ1-1; d_gene: TRBD1; abundance: -; CDR3nt: TGCGCCAGCAGCTTGACAGGGGGAACATACACTGAAGCTTTCTTT; CDR3aa: CASSLTGGTYTEAFF
v_gene: TRBV5-1; j_gene: TRBJ2-1; d_gene: TRBD1; abundance: few; CDR3nt: TGCGCCAGCAGTGGGACAGCCCATAATGAGCAGTTCTTC; CDR3aa: CASSGTAHNEQFF
v_gene: TRBV12-3/TRBV12-4; j_gene: TRBJ1-1; d_gene: -; abundance: -; CDR3nt: TGTGCCAGCAGTAGCCGGACAGATGGCACTGAAGCTTTCTTT; CDR3aa: CASSSRTDGTEAFF
v_gene: TRBV5-1; j_gene: TRBJ2-3; d_gene: TRBD2; abundance: -; CDR3nt: TGCGCCAGCAGCTCTGGACTAGCGGGAGTGGGCGTTGATACGCAGTATTTT; CDR3aa: CASSSGLAGVGVDTQYF
v_gene: TRBV11-2; j_gene: TRBJ1-1; d_gene: -; abundance: -; CDR3nt: TGTGCCAGCAGCTTAGATGGTGGGGGGGCTTTCTTT; CDR3aa: CASSLDGGGAFF
v_gene: TRBV20-1; j_gene: TRBJ2-7; d_gene: -; abundance: many; CDR3nt: TGCAGTGCTAGAGTCCCAGGACGTATCTACGAGCAGTACTTC; CDR3aa: CSARVPGRIYEQYF
v_gene: TRBV5-1; j_gene: TRBJ2-1; d_gene: TRBD1; abundance: -; CDR3nt: TGCGCCAGCAGCGGCGGACAGGGACCCTACAATGAGCAGTTCTTC; CDR3aa: CASSGGQGPYNEQFF
v_gene: TRBV30; j_gene: TRBJ1-1; d_gene: -; abundance: -; CDR3nt: TGTGCCTGGAGTTCCCGAGGGAACACTGAAGCTTTCTTT; CDR3aa: CAWSSRGNTEAFF
v_gene: TRBV20-1; j_gene: TRBJ1-2; d_gene: TRBD1; abundance: -; CDR3nt: TGCAGTGCTTTCGACAGGGGGCTCTTTGGGTGGTATGGCTACACCTTC; CDR3aa: CSAFDRGLFGWYGYTF
v_gene: TRBV29-1; j_gene: TRBJ2-1; d_gene: TRBD2; abundance: few; CDR3nt: TGCAGCGTAGGGAGCGGGAGTGCGGCCAATGAGCAGTTCTTC; CDR3aa: CSVGSGSAANEQFF
v_gene: TRBV5-1; j_gene: TRBJ2-5; d_gene: -; abundance: -; CDR3nt: TGCGCCAGCACCTGGGCGGGGGAGACCCAGTACTTC; CDR3aa: CASTWAGETQYF
v_gene: TRBV6-1; j_gene: TRBJ2-4; d_gene: -; abundance: few; CDR3nt: TGTGCCAGCACGATGGCGAGTACAGGAAACATTCAGTACTTC; CDR3aa: CASTMASTGNIQYF
v_gene: TRBV5-1; j_gene: TRBJ2-7; d_gene: -; abundance: few; CDR3nt: TGCGCCAGCAGAGCCGGGACCCTCCACTCCTACGAGCAGTACTTC; CDR3aa: CASRAGTLHSYEQYF
v_gene: TRBV21-1; j_gene: TRBJ2-7; d_gene: -; abundance: few; CDR3nt: TGTGCCAGCAGCAAAGCGCTGGGGCACAGGGGGGAGATCTACGAGCAGTACTTC; CDR3aa: CASSKALGHRGEIYEQYF
v_gene: TRBV3-1; j_gene: TRBJ2-1; d_gene: TRBD2; abundance: few; CDR3nt: TGTGCCAGCAGCCCCCAGGACATCGCGGGAGGCGAGGACAATGAGCAGTTCTTC; CDR3aa: CASSPQDIAGGEDNEQFF
v_gene: TRBV2; j_gene: TRBJ2-1; d_gene: TRBD2; abundance: -; CDR3nt: TGCGCCAGCAGGGGACTAGCGGGAGCCTACAATGAGCAGTTCTTC; CDR3aa: CASRGLAGAYNEQFF
v_gene: TRBV25-1; j_gene: TRBJ2-4; d_gene: -; abundance: -; CDR3nt: TGTGCCAGCAGTGAACGAAGACATCCGGACATTCAGTACTTC; CDR3aa: CASSERRHPDIQYF
v_gene: TRBV3-1; j_gene: TRBJ2-7; d_gene: -; abundance: -; CDR3nt: TGTGCCAGCAGCCAAGATGATAGGGACGAGCAGTACTTC; CDR3aa: CASSQDDRDEQYF